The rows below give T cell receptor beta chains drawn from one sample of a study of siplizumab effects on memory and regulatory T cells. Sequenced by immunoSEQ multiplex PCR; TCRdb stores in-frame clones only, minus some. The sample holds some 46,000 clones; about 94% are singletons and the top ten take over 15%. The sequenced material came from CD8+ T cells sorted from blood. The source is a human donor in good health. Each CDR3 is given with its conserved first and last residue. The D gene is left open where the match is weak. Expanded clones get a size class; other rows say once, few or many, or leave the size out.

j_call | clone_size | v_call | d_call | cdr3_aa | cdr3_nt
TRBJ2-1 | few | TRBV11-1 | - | CASSFRGNYNEQFF | TGTGCCAGCAGCTTCCGAGGGAACTACAATGAGCAGTTCTTC
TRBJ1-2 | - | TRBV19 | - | CASSPQDNYGYTF | TGTGCCAGTAGCCCACAGGATAACTATGGCTACACCTTC
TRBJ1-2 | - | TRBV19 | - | CASSVDFLGYTF | TGTGCCAGTAGTGTCGACTTTCTGGGCTACACCTTC
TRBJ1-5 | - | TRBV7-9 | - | CASSLDRQPQHF | TGTGCCAGCAGCTTAGATCGCCAGCCCCAGCATTTT
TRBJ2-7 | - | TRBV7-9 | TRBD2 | CASSPGSGSYEQYF | TGTGCCAGCAGCCCGGGTAGCGGGAGCTACGAGCAGTACTTC
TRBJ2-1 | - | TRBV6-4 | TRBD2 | CASAIAGDHNEQFF | TGTGCCAGTGCCATAGCGGGAGACCACAATGAGCAGTTCTTC
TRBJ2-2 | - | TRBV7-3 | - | CASSLYHYTGELFF | TGTGCCAGCAGCTTATACCATTACACCGGGGAGCTGTTTTTT
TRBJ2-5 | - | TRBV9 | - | CASSVAEIQETQYF | TGTGCCAGCAGCGTAGCGGAGATCCAAGAGACCCAGTACTTC
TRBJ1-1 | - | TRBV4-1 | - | CASSHSRATGEAFF | TGCGCCAGCAGCCATTCACGAGCGACAGGTGAAGCTTTCTTT
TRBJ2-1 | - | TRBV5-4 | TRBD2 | CASSFLVLAGYNEQFF | TGTGCCAGCAGCTTTTTGGTTCTAGCGGGGTACAATGAGCAGTTCTTC
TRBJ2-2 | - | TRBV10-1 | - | CASSESGRYTGELFF | TGCGCCAGCAGTGAGTCGGGACGGTACACCGGGGAGCTGTTTTTT
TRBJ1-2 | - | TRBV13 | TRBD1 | CASSTQTGPGLYTF | TGTGCCAGCAGCACCCAGACAGGGCCGGGCCTCTACACCTTC
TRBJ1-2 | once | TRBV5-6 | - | CASSLLTGANYGYTF | TGTGCCAGCAGCTTGTTAACAGGTGCTAACTATGGCTACACCTTC
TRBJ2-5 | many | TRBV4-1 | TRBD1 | CASSQGVVDRGQETQYF | TGCGCCAGCAGCCAAGGGGTCGTAGACAGGGGGCAAGAGACCCAGTACTTC
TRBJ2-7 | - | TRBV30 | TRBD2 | CARSRREDSYEQYF | TGTGCCCGCAGTCGGCGGGAGGACTCCTACGAGCAGTACTTC
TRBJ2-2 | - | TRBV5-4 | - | CAGRTYPGELFF | TGTGCCGGAAGGACGTACCCCGGGGAGCTGTTTTTT
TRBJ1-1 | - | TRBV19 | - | CASSISPGTEAFF | TGTGCCAGTAGTATAAGCCCTGGGACTGAAGCTTTCTTT
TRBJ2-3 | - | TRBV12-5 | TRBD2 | CASAAARTSGSPDTQYF | TGTGCTAGTGCCGCGGCTCGGACTAGCGGGAGCCCAGATACGCAGTATTTT
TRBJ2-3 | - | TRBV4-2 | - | CASSQDPLGGGTDTQYF | TGTGCCAGCAGCCAAGACCCGTTGGGGGGCGGGACAGATACGCAGTATTTT
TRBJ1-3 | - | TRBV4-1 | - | CASSQDKAYSGNTIYF | TGCGCCAGCAGCCAAGATAAAGCGTACTCTGGAAACACCATATATTTT
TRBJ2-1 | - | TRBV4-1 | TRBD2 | CASSSRLAGGSNEQFF | TGCGCCAGCAGCTCCCGACTAGCGGGAGGTAGCAATGAGCAGTTCTTC
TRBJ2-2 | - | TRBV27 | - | CASSGTLGLSGELFF | TGTGCCAGCAGTGGGACCTTAGGATTATCCGGGGAGCTGTTTTTT
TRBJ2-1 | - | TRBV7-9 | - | CASTRPPDNEQFF | TGTGCCAGCACAAGACCGCCGGACAATGAGCAGTTCTTC
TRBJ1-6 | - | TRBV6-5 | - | CASSYDKSSYNSPLHF | TGTGCCAGCAGTTACGACAAGAGCTCCTATAATTCACCCCTCCACTTT
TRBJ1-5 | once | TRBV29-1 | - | CSVTDGFNQPQHF | TGCAGCGTCACCGACGGGTTCAATCAGCCCCAGCATTTT
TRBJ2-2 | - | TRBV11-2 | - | CASSLRLPGELFF | TGTGCCAGCAGCTTACGACTACCCGGGGAGCTGTTTTTT